This TCR beta chain was captured by sequencing in a study of T-cell reconstitution after alpha-beta-depleted transplantation in children. A TCRbeta library incorporating unique molecular identifiers was prepared. TCRdb ran MiXCR on the PCR reads and lists one entry per CDR3 protein. The repertoire holds under 250,000 distinct CDR3 sequences, with roughly 25% as singletons. CDR1 and CDR2 (germline): MDHEN, SYDVKM. Trimming at V came to 6 bases and at J to 7 bases, leaving 14 bases not matched to a gene. This CDR3 spans 15 amino acids. The receptor was derived from a female patient aged 2-9 years who had a stem cell transplant for congenital amegakaryocytic thrombocytopenia, so the T cells may come from the graft donor. Sequenced material: PBMCs, mostly from graft donor cells, taken 360 days after TCRalphabeta/CD19-depleted stem cell transplant. This chain uses TRBV28 with TRBJ1-2; TRBD1 aligns across 7 bases. The CDR3 is CASSLPPGTEAGYTF. DNA for the CDR3: TGTGCCAGCAGCCTCCCGCCAGGGACAGAGGCTGGCTACACCTTC.